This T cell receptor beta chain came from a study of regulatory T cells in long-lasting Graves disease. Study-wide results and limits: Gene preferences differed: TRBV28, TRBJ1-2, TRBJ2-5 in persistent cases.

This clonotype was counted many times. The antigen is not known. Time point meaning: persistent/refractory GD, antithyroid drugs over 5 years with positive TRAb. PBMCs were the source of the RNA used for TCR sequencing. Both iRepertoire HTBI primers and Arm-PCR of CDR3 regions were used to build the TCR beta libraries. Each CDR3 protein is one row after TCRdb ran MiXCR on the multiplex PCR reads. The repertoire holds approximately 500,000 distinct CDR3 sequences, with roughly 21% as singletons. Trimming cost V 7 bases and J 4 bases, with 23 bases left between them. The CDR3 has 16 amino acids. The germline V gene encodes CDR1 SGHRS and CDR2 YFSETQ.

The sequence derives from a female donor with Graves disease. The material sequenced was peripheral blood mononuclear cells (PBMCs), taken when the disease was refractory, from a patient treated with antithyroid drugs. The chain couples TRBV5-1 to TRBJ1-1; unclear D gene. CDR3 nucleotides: TGCGCCAGCGGAGGGCACTTCGAGGCAGGAGGCACTGAAGCTTTCTTT. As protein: CASGGHFEAGGTEAFF.